A single sample gave rise to the 24 T cell receptor beta chains below, sequenced in a study of blood T cells in healthy people across ages. A second 7 to 11 cycle PCR used barcoded and J-beta primers. TCRdb re-derived calls from the 5' RACE reads in MiXCR, one entry per CDR3 protein. The data contain 1.5 million to 2 million distinct CDR3 sequences, 28% of them singletons. Sequencing was carried out using blood. The receptors stem from a woman aged 30 to 39 in good health.

With regard to this clonotype: A junction boundary mismatches the germline segment, possibly from a read error. The chain links TRBV20-1 to TRBJ2-1; 9 bases agree with TRBD2. The V gene's germline CDR1 is DFQATT and CDR2 SNEGSKA (reference sequence). The CDR3 loop spans 16 amino acids. CDR3 bases: TGCGGTGCGCGAACCCTAGCGGGAAGCTCCTACAATGAGCAGTTCTTC. Encoded protein: CGARTLAGSSYNEQFF.

The CDR3 loop reads CASEDSSNQPQHF. CDR3 DNA: TGTGCCAGCGAAGACAGTAGCAATCAGCCCCAGCATTTT. The chain recombines TRBV3-1 with TRBJ1-5; D may be TRBD1 (5 bases). The CDR3 spans 13 residues. Germline V CDR1 and CDR2: LGHDT, YNNKEL (reference sequence). Trimming stripped 8 bases from V and 0 bases from J, with 8 bases between. The entire variable domain, with the rest obtained from reference TRBV3-1 and TRBJ1-5, is as follows: DTAVSQTPKYLVTQMGNDKSIKCEQNLGHDTMYWYKQDSKKFLKIMFSYNNKELIINETVPNRFSPKSPDKAHLNLHINSLELGDSAVYFCASEDSSNQPQHFGDGTRLSIL.

This rearrangement joins TRBV6-1 to TRBJ1-2; the D gene is possibly TRBD1 (5 bases). Germline V gene sequence: CDR1 MNHNS, CDR2 SASEGT. This CDR3 has 16 residues. With 0 bases removed from V and 4 bases from J, the gap between germline ends came to 15 bases. The CDR3 sequence: CASSEAGTGAVYGYTF. Written as DNA, the CDR3 is TGTGCCAGCAGTGAAGCGGGAACAGGAGCCGTCTATGGCTACACCTTC.

Only a few counts were recorded for this clonotype. The chain has TRBV7-6 and TRBJ2-7; D remains unclear. This CDR3 spans 15 amino acids. The germline V gene has CDR1 SGHVS and CDR2 FNYEAQ. Trimming took off 5 bases at V and 5 bases at J, with 19 bases between the two ends. The CDR3 DNA follows: TGTGCCAGCAGCAATGGGTACCTTGGATGGGACGAGCAGTACTTC. Translating it yields CASSNGYLGWDEQYF.

This chain uses TRBV12-3 or TRBV12-4 with TRBJ2-1; perhaps TRBD2 as D (6 bases). This CDR3 is 14 amino acids long. Trimming removed 5 bases at V and 8 bases at J, with 16 bases between. The CDR3 DNA sequence: TGTGCCAGCAGTACACGACGGGAGAGGGATGAGCAGTTCTTC. The encoded protein is CASSTRRERDEQFF.

This clonotype was observed a handful of times. The chain has TRBV6-1 and TRBJ2-3, with D unclear. CDR3 size: 12 residues. V lost 2 bases, J lost 6 bases, and 6 bases lay in between. Germline V CDR1 and CDR2: MNHNS, SASEGT. The CDR3 sequence is CASSEYVDTQYF. The CDR3 DNA is TGTGCCAGCAGTGAATACGTCGATACGCAGTATTTT.

This clonotype has more than one count but fewer than ten. The chain is built from TRBV27 and TRBJ2-7; D is possibly TRBD1 (6 bases). Germline assignment: CDR1 MNHEY and CDR2 SMNVEV (reference sequence). This CDR3 has 13 amino acids. Trimming removed 2 bases from V and 7 bases from J, with 12 bases in between. DNA for the CDR3: TGTGCCAGCAGTTTAACGGGACAACCGGAGCAGTACTTC. It specifies CASSLTGQPEQYF.

About this clonotype: An end of the junction does not agree with germline; a read error may underlie this. The chain uses TRBV20-1 and TRBJ1-1; D gene unclear. The CDR3 is 14 residues long. The germline gives CDR1 DFQATT, CDR2 SNEGSKA (reference sequence). CDR3 residues: CSARLPGGHTEALF. The CDR3 DNA follows: TGCAGTGCTAGACTTCCGGGAGGGCACACTGAAGCTCTCTTT.

This clonotype was found many times. The chain is built from TRBV20-1 and TRBJ2-1; D possibly uses TRBD1 or TRBD2 (5 bases each). Germline CDR1 is DFQATT and CDR2 is SNEGSKA (reference sequence). The CDR3 runs to 14 residues. Between the trimmed V and J ends, which lost 3 bases and 6 bases, there was a span of 15 bases. In DNA, the CDR3 is TGCAGTGCTAGGATATGGGGGTTGGTCAATGAGCAGTTCTTC. Amino acid sequence: CSARIWGLVNEQFF.

In its sample, this clonotype was seen a few times. The chain combines TRBV6-1 with TRBJ2-1, with D hard to call. The CDR3 runs to 16 residues. Trimming took 7 bases from V and 3 from J, leaving 19 bases between them. Germline V CDR1 and CDR2: MNHNS, SASEGT. The CDR3 protein is CASMKGEQKFYNEQFF. DNA of the CDR3: TGTGCCAGCATGAAGGGCGAGCAGAAATTCTACAATGAGCAGTTCTTC.

On this clonotype: The junction differs from germline at one of its ends, possibly a read error. This chain links TRBV3-1 with TRBJ1-1, with D possibly matching TRBD1 (6 bases). This CDR3 comprises 17 residues. Germline CDR1 LGHDT, CDR2 YNNKEL (reference sequence). CDR3 sequence reads: CASSQVVSVGRDTVAFF. CDR3 bases: TGTGCCAGCAGCCAAGTAGTATCGGTGGGTAGGGACACTGTAGCTTTCTTT.

This clonotype was seen a handful of times. J is TRBJ2-5 and V is TRBV6-5; 10 bases line up with TRBD2. The CDR3 totals 16 residues. V trimming: 6 bases; J trimming: 3 bases; junction bases outside the gene matches: 10. Germline lookup yields CDR1 MNHEY and CDR2 SVGAGI. The CDR3 here is CASRQPFSGRKETQYF. The CDR3 DNA reads TGTGCCAGCAGGCAACCCTTTAGCGGGAGGAAAGAGACCCAGTACTTC.

The V and J genes are TRBV20-1 and TRBJ2-5, with 10 bases aligning to TRBD2. Germline values: CDR1 DFQATT, CDR2 SNEGSKA (reference sequence). V dropped 3 bases and J dropped 11; count of bases not matched to a gene: 18. This CDR3 contains 16 residues. CDR3: CSARVASGGVENEQYF. The CDR3, as DNA: TGCAGTGCTAGGGTCGCTAGCGGGGGTGTAGAAAATGAGCAGTACTTC.

A note on this clonotype: A much larger clone differs by one base, so this may be a read error. The rearrangement links TRBV5-1 to TRBJ2-1; no reliable D call. Trimming stripped 4 bases from V and 9 bases from J, with 14 bases between. Germline CDR1 and CDR2: SGHRS and YFSETQ. The CDR3 has 13 residues. In DNA form, the CDR3 reads TGCGCCAGCAGCCCGAACCCCGTGGGTGAGCAGTTCTTC. Its translation is CASSPNPVGEQFF.

A few counts support this clonotype. The chain uses TRBV5-1 and TRBJ1-6; TRBD1 aligns across 10 bases. Per the germline V gene, CDR1 is SGHRS and CDR2 is YFSETQ. The CDR3 is 17 residues long. V shed 4 bases, J shed 0 bases, and the junction held 4 bases outside the gene matches. Written as DNA, the CDR3 is TGCGCCAGCAGCCCCCGACAGGGGGCCTCCTATAATTCACCCCTCCACTTT. This gives the protein CASSPRQGASYNSPLHF.

This chain connects TRBV7-6 to TRBJ1-1, with TRBD1 matching over 9 bases. Germline trimming cut 5 bases from V and 1 base from J; bases unmatched to any gene: 5. From germline, CDR1 is SGHVS and CDR2 FNYEAQ. The CDR3 runs 15 residues. The DNA for the CDR3 is TGTGCCAGCAGCCGACGGACAGGGGCGAACACTGAAGCTTTCTTT. Its translation: CASSRRTGANTEAFF.

This clonotype was counted between two and nine times. The genes are TRBV2 and TRBJ1-5; D not resolved. The CDR3 contains 14 residues. Germline CDR1 reads SNHLY; CDR2 reads FYNNEI. Deletions cut 3 bases from V and 5 bases from J, with 11 bases between. CDR3 nucleotide sequence: TGTGCCAGCAGTGAGAGAAGAAACGATCAGCCCCAGCATTTT. The encoded protein is CASSERRNDQPQHF.

A few counts support this clonotype. The chain joins TRBV5-6 to TRBJ1-1; D gene ambiguous. V lost 0 bases, J lost 3 bases, and 9 bases lay in between. The CDR3 covers 14 residues. Germline CDR1 reads SGHDT; CDR2 reads YYEEEE. The CDR3 reads CASSLVGPDTEAFF. CDR3 bases: TGTGCCAGCAGCTTGGTAGGGCCGGACACTGAAGCTTTCTTT.

The gene calls are TRBV29-1 and TRBJ2-1; 9 bases agree with TRBD1. V dropped 7 bases and J dropped 4; count of bases not matched to a gene: 8. There are 14 residues in the CDR3. Germline V gene sequence: CDR1 SQVTM, CDR2 ANQGSEA. CDR3 residues: CSAGWDREYNEQFF. The CDR3 bases are TGCAGCGCGGGTTGGGACAGGGAATACAATGAGCAGTTCTTC.

The chain recombines TRBV4-2 with TRBJ1-1; TRBD1 matches 9 bases. This CDR3 is 15 amino acids long. Germline trimming cut 6 bases from V and 6 bases from J; bases unmatched to any gene: 11. CDR1 is LGHNA, CDR2 YNFKEQ, per germline. CDR3 in DNA: TGTGCCAGCAGTCCACGGGGGACAGGGCGGTCTGAAGCTTTCTTT. Translation gives CASSPRGTGRSEAFF.

This clonotype occurred many times. DNA of the CDR3: TGTGCCATCAGTGAGTACCAGTCGGCCGTGGAAGGCTACACCTTC. Its protein product is CAISEYQSAVEGYTF. The rearrangement joins TRBV10-3 to TRBJ1-2; no reliable D call. V was clipped by 1 base and J by 8 bases, with 17 bases between them. The V gene's germline CDR1 is ENHRY and CDR2 SYGVKD. This CDR3 has 15 amino acids.

This chain joins TRBV7-2 and TRBJ1-2; tentative D call: TRBD1 (6 bases). This CDR3 is built from 15 residues. Germline CDR1 SGHTA, CDR2 FQGNSA. Trimming took off 1 base at V and 1 base at J, with 10 bases between the two ends. The CDR3 is CASSLGGARNYGYTF. DNA for the CDR3: TGTGCCAGCAGCTTAGGGGGGGCGCGTAACTATGGCTACACCTTC.

This clonotype has at least ten counts. The chain carries TRBV29-1 and TRBJ2-1, with TRBD2 matching over 11 bases. This CDR3 comprises 14 residues. V shed 8 bases and J 7 bases; nucleotides not matched to a gene: 10. Germline CDR1 and CDR2: SQVTM and ANQGSEA. The CDR3 region is CSTLAGGPANEQFF. CDR3 DNA: TGCAGCACATTAGCGGGAGGGCCGGCGAATGAGCAGTTCTTC.

This clonotype came up a few times. The chain joins TRBV27 to TRBJ2-1; possible D gene TRBD1, 6 bases. V shed 4 bases and J shed 6 bases, with 16 bases lying between them. Germline V gene lookup returns CDR1 MNHEY and CDR2 SMNVEV (reference sequence). The CDR3 consists of 15 residues. CDR3 sequence: CASSSRQGSFNEQFF. As DNA, the CDR3 is TGTGCCAGCAGTTCTCGGCAGGGGTCGTTCAATGAGCAGTTCTTC.